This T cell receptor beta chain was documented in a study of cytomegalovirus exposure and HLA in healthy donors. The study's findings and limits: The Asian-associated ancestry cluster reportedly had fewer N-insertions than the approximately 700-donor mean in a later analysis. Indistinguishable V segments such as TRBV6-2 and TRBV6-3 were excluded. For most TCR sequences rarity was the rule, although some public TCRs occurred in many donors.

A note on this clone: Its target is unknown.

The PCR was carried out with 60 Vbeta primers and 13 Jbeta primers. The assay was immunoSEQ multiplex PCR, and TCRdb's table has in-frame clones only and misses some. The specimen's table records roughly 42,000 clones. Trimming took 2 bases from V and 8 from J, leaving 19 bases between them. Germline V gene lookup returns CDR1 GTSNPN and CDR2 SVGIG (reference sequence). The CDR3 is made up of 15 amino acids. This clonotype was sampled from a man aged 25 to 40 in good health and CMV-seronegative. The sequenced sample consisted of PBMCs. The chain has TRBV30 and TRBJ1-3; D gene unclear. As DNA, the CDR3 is TGTGCCTGGAGTCTACGAGGTCAACTTGAGGACACCATATATTTT. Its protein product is CAWSLRGQLEDTIYF.